The 15 T cell receptor beta chains below all came from one sample that was sequenced in a study of blood T cell repertoires in COVID-19. The repertoire was sequenced with immunoSEQ multiplex PCR; TCRdb's copy has only in-frame clones and lacks some. The sample has 150,000 to 200,000 clones, 80% to 85% seen once. The specimen sequenced was PBMCs or T cells enriched from blood (not recorded which). The receptors were gathered from a woman in her thirties who had been exposed to COVID-19.

Details on this clone: Other DNA sequences of this sample code for an identical CDR3. J is TRBJ1-4 and V is TRBV2, with D perhaps TRBD1 (6 bases). Looked up from germline, CDR1 is SNHLY and CDR2 is FYNNEI. The CDR3 spans 12 residues. V shed 5 bases and J shed 8 bases, with 9 bases lying between them. The CDR3 spells CASSRQEEKLFF. The DNA for the CDR3 is TGTGCCAGCAGTCGACAGGAGGAAAAACTGTTTTTT.

The V gene is TRBV7-2, the J gene TRBJ1-6; 7 bases line up with TRBD1. Germline loops: CDR1 SGHTA, CDR2 FQGNSA. V trimming: 4 bases; J trimming: 8 bases; junction bases outside the gene matches: 11. This CDR3 spans 16 amino acids. CDR3 loop: CASSSRQGNFDSPLHF. DNA of the CDR3: TGTGCCAGCAGCTCCAGACAGGGAAACTTTGATTCACCCCTCCACTTT.

In this sample, this clone turned up once. The chain combines TRBV6-5 with TRBJ1-1, with no clear D. The CDR3 extends over 14 amino acids. Germline CDR1 MNHEY, CDR2 SVGAGI. Trimming took 6 bases from V and 8 from J, leaving 19 bases between them. The CDR3, as DNA: TGTGCCAGCAGCGAGCATGACATACTCCAAGAAGCTTTCTTT. Protein product: CASSEHDILQEAFF.

This clone was detected a few times. This rearrangement joins TRBV10-1 to TRBJ2-1; 8 nucleotides align to TRBD1. Germline lookup yields CDR1 WNHNN and CDR2 SYGVQD (reference sequence). Trimming at V came to 5 bases and at J to 5 bases, leaving 5 bases not matched to a gene. This CDR3 is built from 14 residues. The CDR3 region is CASSHRGADNEQFF. Here the CDR3 DNA reads TGCGCCAGCAGTCACAGGGGGGCTGACAATGAGCAGTTCTTC.

In its sample, this clone is medium-sized. The genes are TRBV19 and TRBJ2-2; D ambiguous. Germline-derived CDR1 and CDR2 are LNHDA and SQIVND (reference sequence). The CDR3 consists of 13 residues. The V end lost 6 bases, the J end lost 4 bases, and 9 bases lay between the germline ends. CDR3 residues: CASRGTTTGELFF. The DNA of the CDR3 is TGTGCCAGTAGGGGCACCACCACCGGGGAGCTGTTTTTT.

The V call is TRBV7-2, the J call TRBJ2-7; 8 nucleotides agree with TRBD2. This CDR3 has 13 residues. CDR1 SGHTA and CDR2 FQGNSA come from the germline V gene. The V gene end was trimmed by 4 bases and the J gene end by 6 bases; junction bases not matched to a gene: 5. DNA of the CDR3: TGTGCCAGCAGCTCGCAGCGGGGGCGCGAGCAGTACTTC. This encodes CASSSQRGREQYF.

This clone was detected a few times. CDR3 in amino acids: CASSTTGTGDEQYF. In DNA, the CDR3 is TGTGCCAGTAGTACAACGGGGACAGGGGACGAGCAGTACTTC. V and J are TRBV19 and TRBJ2-7; 10 positions match TRBD1. The germline CDR1 and CDR2 sequences are LNHDA and SQIVND (reference sequence). The trim removed 4 bases at V and 5 bases at J, leaving 5 bases unmatched. The CDR3 extends over 14 amino acids.

V and J are TRBV5-6 and TRBJ2-7, with 7 bases fitting TRBD1. V shed 4 bases, J shed 2 bases, and the junction held 6 bases outside the gene matches. The CDR3 is 14 residues long. From germline, CDR1 is SGHDT and CDR2 YYEEEE. CDR3 DNA: TGTGCCAGCAGCCTAGGGGGCAATGCCTACGAGCAGTACTTC. This translates into CASSLGGNAYEQYF.

The chain combines TRBV3-1 (or the pseudogene TRBV3-2) with TRBJ1-1; D is uncertain. The germline CDR1 and CDR2 sequences are LGHDT and YNNKEL (reference sequence). The CDR3 extends over 13 amino acids. Trimming took 2 bases from V and 0 from J, leaving 4 bases between them. CDR3 in amino acids: CASSQSLNTEAFF. The CDR3 bases are TGTGCCAGCAGCCAAAGCTTGAACACTGAAGCTTTCTTT.

The chain is built from TRBV3-1 (or the pseudogene TRBV3-2) and TRBJ1-5, with 10 bases matching TRBD1. Germline V lookup: CDR1 LGHDT, CDR2 YNNKEL (reference sequence). The CDR3 contains 14 residues. V gave up 4 bases and J gave up 9 bases; unmatched junction bases: 6. CDR3 sequence (DNA): TGTGCCAGCAGCCCCCGGGACAGGGGTTGGCCCCAGCATTTT. This translates into CASSPRDRGWPQHF.

V gene TRBV5-1 combines with J gene TRBJ1-2, with D perhaps matching TRBD1 (5 bases). Per germline, CDR1 SGHRS and CDR2 YFSETQ. The CDR3 has 14 residues. The V gene lost 2 bases and the J gene lost 4 bases, with 12 bases spanning the gap. CDR3 in amino acids: CASSFGGLGYGYTF. As DNA, the CDR3 is TGCGCCAGCAGCTTTGGGGGGTTAGGCTATGGCTACACCTTC.

The genes are TRBV19 and TRBJ2-1; perhaps TRBD1 as D (7 bases). Trimming cost V 0 bases and J 6 bases, with 15 bases left between them. Germline V gene lookup returns CDR1 LNHDA and CDR2 SQIVND (reference sequence). The length of the CDR3 is 16 residues. The CDR3 loop reads CASSIEGGSGGNEQFF. The CDR3 DNA sequence: TGTGCCAGTAGTATAGAAGGGGGGTCAGGGGGCAATGAGCAGTTCTTC.

This sequence joins TRBV7-8 and TRBJ2-5; D remains unclear. V lost 6 bases and J 7 bases, leaving 15 bases between the germline ends. CDR3 length equals 13 residues. The V gene's germline CDR1 is SGHVS and CDR2 FQNEAQ. The chain's CDR3 is CASSPSGRGTQYF. The CDR3 DNA sequence: TGTGCCAGCAGTCCAAGTGGTCGCGGGACCCAGTACTTC.

The chain employs TRBV7-6 and TRBJ1-2; no definite D call. The germline V gene has CDR1 SGHVS and CDR2 FNYEAQ. V lost 5 bases and J 7 bases, leaving 14 bases between the germline ends. The CDR3 consists of 13 residues. As DNA, the CDR3 is TGTGCCAGCAGCGGCCCCGCGGAATCTGGCTACACCTTC. Translation: CASSGPAESGYTF.

The rearrangement uses TRBV20-1 and TRBJ2-5, with D tentatively TRBD2 (6 bases). Germline assignment: CDR1 DFQATT and CDR2 SNEGSKA (reference sequence). V was pared by 3 bases and J by 4 bases, with 15 bases between. There are 14 residues in the CDR3. The CDR3 nucleotides read TGCAGTGCTAGTCCCCAGTCCGGGAGAGAGACCCAGTACTTC. Protein product: CSASPQSGRETQYF.